One TCR beta chain is described in this entry. This entry is derived from a study of neurological immune-mediated disorders. cDNA synthesis was performed by 5'RACE with 10-nucleotide random UMIs. A single run covered 15-18 subjects with over 160 million TCR-beta sequences. MiXCR was run by TCRdb on the 5' RACE reads, yielding one entry per CDR3 protein. Among tens of thousands of distinct CDR3 sequences listed, roughly a sixth were seen once. This CDR3 is built from 15 residues. Germline V gene sequence: CDR1 MNHEY, CDR2 SVGEGT. The junction had 14 bases not matched to a gene; V was cut back by 6 bases and J by 11 bases.

The sequence derives from a woman aged 40 to 49 in good health. Sequencing was carried out using PBMCs. The chain recombines TRBV6-2 or TRBV6-3 with TRBJ2-1; 9 bases are shared with TRBD1. The CDR3 bases are TGTGCCAGCAGCTCCACCGGGACAGGGACGCCGAAGCAGTTCTTC. This encodes CASSSTGTGTPKQFF.